This T cell receptor (beta chain) came from a study of T cell responses to AZD1222 COVID-19 vaccine listed by TCRdb under 2021. Looking at the study overall: AZD1222 recipients with second doses at about 4 weeks or about 12 weeks were pooled, because spike-specific TCR depth and breadth did not differ between schedules. TCR sequencing was performed for fewer than 250 trial participants, of whom around 200 were given two doses of AZD1222 and 26 were given two doses of MenACWY control vaccine. Enrollment into the trials was organized by age into subgroups of 18-55, 56-69 and 70-plus years, and those subgroups contained approximately 150, 30 and 60 TCR-sequenced participants, respectively.

As for this clone: The specificity of this receptor is unknown. Qualities for individual bases were not recorded, and no much larger clone is one base off.

The CDR3 regions of human TCRbeta chains were subjected to immunosequencing. The published analysis was carried out like this. TCRs in the repertoires were compared against a reference library of SARS-CoV-2-specific TCRs that had been generated with the MIRA antigen-specificity platform. Breadth was defined as the fraction of unique TCRs that were SARS-CoV-2-associated, and depth was defined as the fraction of total T cells that were SARS-CoV-2-associated. Using the MIRA data, each spike-specific TCR was mapped to the spike region that the TCR reacts to and placed in a CD4 or CD8 class. Log10-transformed breadth and depth values were compared by one-way ANOVA with Sidak's multiple comparisons tests. What TCRdb holds here is the immuneACCESS table cut down to in-frame rearrangements. Part of the clones is not present; checked against another copy, under half of the missing clones reflect an unresolved V gene, and the others are unexplained. That table gives V, J and clone size, and the DNA gave D and trimming. This sample has about 88,000 clones in its table, and roughly 94% of those were observed once. About 5.2% of the sample belongs to the ten largest clones.

Beyond this particular receptor, the publication reports: Because no day 14 peak-response samples were available, repertoires were characterized only after the peak T cell response. After two AZD1222 doses, spike-specific TCR breadth and depth were significantly higher than at day 0 and than in MenACWY recipients. Reportedly, almost half of the unique spike-specific TCRs recognized epitopes lying outside the regions that are mutated in the B.1.351 and B.1.1.7 variants. Conclusions about previously exposed vaccinees are limited, since just 6 or 7 AZD1222 recipients were seropositive for SARS-CoV-2 at baseline. Vaccine-associated CD4 TCRs spanned the whole spike protein, with dominant responses in regions 160-218 and 743-854. Most participants were white British and females outnumbered males, and the authors suggested that clonal diversity may have been underestimated. The 56-69-year group was small, and its depth increase did not reach significance, likely because of low power.

This specimen's time point label, interpreted: baseline before first vaccination. The vaccinee samples were drawn from two UK trials, COV001 and COV002, one of which was a single-blind randomized controlled phase 2/3 trial testing AZD1222 (ChAdOx1 nCoV-19) in healthy adults. Trial participant PBMC samples were collected at day 0 and day 28 after the second dose for TCRbeta chain sequencing. V is clipped by 4 bases and J by 3 bases, and the sequence between their germline boundaries is 11 bases long. Including the terminal cysteine and phenylalanine, the CDR3 comprises 14 residues. The entry retains the CDR3 DNA only, 42 bases that are in frame from base 1. Via the germline V gene, CDR1 is LGHNA and CDR2 YSLEER.

The sample in question was peripheral blood, obtained on day 0 of AZD1222 vaccination. This clonotype was obtained from an adult in good health. The rearrangement combines TRBV4-3 with TRBJ2-3; no D gene is confidently identified. The CDR3 region reads CASSLRTGTDTQYF. At the DNA level, the sequence is TGCGCCAGCAGCCTCAGAACCGGTACAGATACGCAGTATTTT.